The rows below give T cell receptor beta chains drawn from one sample of a study of blood T cells in healthy people across ages. Each CDR3 protein gets one entry after TCRdb re-called the 5' RACE reads with MiXCR. Here the sample spans some 1.7 million distinct CDR3 sequences, over 25% being singletons. Material: blood. These receptors came from a woman aged 30 to 39 in good health. Each CDR3 is given with its conserved first and last residue. Fields, in order: CDR3 length, clone size, D gene, V gene, J gene, CDR3 DNA, CDR3 protein. D genes are given only for firm matches. The size entry is marked missing in some rows and otherwise reads once, few, many or a size class.

>12|.|.|TRBV11-2|TRBJ2-1
TGTGCCAGCAGCAACCAGCGGAATGAGCAGTTCTTC
CASSNQRNEQFF
>15|.|TRBD1|TRBV5-1|TRBJ1-4
TGCGCCAGCAGCTTGGAGGGACAGGGTTACGGAAAACTGTTTTTT
CASSLEGQGYGKLFF
>16|.|.|TRBV3-1|TRBJ1-4
TGTGCCAGCAGCCCTGGTCGGGGGGCCGAGAAAGAAAAACTGTTTTTT
CASSPGRGAEKEKLFF
>16|.|.|TRBV15|TRBJ2-5
TGTGCCACCAGCAGAGATCAGGGGCAGAGAAGGGAGACCCAGTACTTC
CATSRDQGQRRETQYF
>13|few|TRBD1|TRBV9|TRBJ2-4
TGTGCCAGCGCCTCAGGGGGCTTGGACATTCAGTACTTC
CASASGGLDIQYF
>14|.|.|TRBV29-1|TRBJ2-5
TGCAGCGTTACCTACAGGGACTCCAAAGAGACCCGGTACTTC
CSVTYRDSKETRYF
>13|many|.|TRBV6-5|TRBJ2-7
TGTGCCAGCAGAATGCCACTAACCTACGAGCAGTACTTC
CASRMPLTYEQYF
>14|.|TRBD1|TRBV28|TRBJ1-2
TGTGCCAGCAGATTAACAGGGGTCCTCGGGGGCTACACCTTC
CASRLTGVLGGYTF
>13|.|.|TRBV7-6|TRBJ2-3
TGTGCCAGCAGCTTAGCGGATACAAATACGCAGTATTTT
CASSLADTNTQYF
>14|.|.|TRBV3-1|TRBJ2-4
TGTGCCAGCAGCCATCCAGCCAGGGGTCGGGGGCAGTACTTC
CASSHPARGRGQYF
>16|few|.|TRBV19|TRBJ2-3
TGTGCCAGTAGTATTAAAGCTCGGAGGGATGCAGATACGCAGTATTTT
CASSIKARRDADTQYF
>16|.|TRBD2|TRBV2|TRBJ2-3
TGTGCCAGCAGTAGTGAAAGACAAGCGGGGGGGGGTACGCAGTATTTT
CASSSERQAGGGTQYF
>13|many|.|TRBV6-5|TRBJ2-5
TGTGCCAGCAGTTATGACATAGCTGAGACCCAGTACTTC
CASSYDIAETQYF
>16|few|.|TRBV27|TRBJ2-1
TGTGCCAGCAGTTTTTGGCGGCCGGTACCCTACAATGAGCAGTTCTTC
CASSFWRPVPYNEQFF
>17|.|TRBD2|TRBV12-5|TRBJ2-1
TGTGCTAGTGGTACGGGACTAGCGGGGGTTTCCTACAGTGAGCAGTTCTTC
CASGTGLAGVSYSEQFF
>13|few|TRBD2|TRBV28|TRBJ2-1
TGTGCCAGCTCTACCGGGACTATAGGTCTGCAGTTCTTC
CASSTGTIGLQFF
>14|few|.|TRBV4-2|TRBJ2-5
TGTGCCAGCAGCCAAGACGGCTTTCAAGAGACCCAGTACTTC
CASSQDGFQETQYF
>16|.|.|TRBV4-3|TRBJ2-1
TGCGCCAGCAGCCAAGCATGGACGGGGGCATACAATGAGCAGTTCTTC
CASSQAWTGAYNEQFF
>15|many|.|TRBV27|TRBJ1-2
TGTGCCAGCAGTTTAAGTGGCCCTAGGAACTATGGCTACACCTTC
CASSLSGPRNYGYTF
>14|few|.|TRBV7-2|TRBJ2-7
TGTGCCAGCAGCTCCCTTCCGGGTTCCTACGAGCAGTACTTC
CASSSLPGSYEQYF
>14|few|TRBD1|TRBV20-1|TRBJ2-6
TGCAGTGCTAGACCCTTTGAGGGGGCCAACGCCCTGACTTTC
CSARPFEGANALTF
>16|.|TRBD2|TRBV30|TRBJ2-7
TGTGCCTGGACGACTAGCGGCATGATATCCTACAATGAGCAGTACTTC
CAWTTSGMISYNEQYF